Listed here is a single T cell receptor (beta chain). This sample stems from a study of blood T cell repertoires in COVID-19. Study overall: The United States, Italy and Spain supplied acute and convalescent COVID-19 samples. PBMCs, B-cell-depleted T cells, or T cells were the source of the cDNA or gDNA that made up the material.

Individuals drawn from about 26 US areas were roughly 18 to 95 years old. Recovered participants had two consecutive negative NP/OP PCR tests, healthcare professional clearance, or symptom resolution. CDR1 and CDR2 (germline): SGHTA, FQGTGA. Between the trimmed V and J ends, which lost 5 bases and 1 base, there was a span of 6 bases. The CDR3 is 13 amino acids. The repertoire was sequenced with immunoSEQ multiplex PCR; TCRdb's copy has only in-frame clones and lacks some. The sample lists about 240,000 clones, about 89% seen once, with over 7.5% in the top ten. Sequenced: PBMCs or T cells enriched from blood (not recorded which). V is TRBV7-3 and J is TRBJ2-1; D not resolved. This TCR came from a man aged 40-55 years who had recovered from COVID-19. The CDR3 nucleotides are TGTGCCAGCAGCCCGGGTTCCTACAATGAGCAGTTCTTC. Translated: CASSPGSYNEQFF.